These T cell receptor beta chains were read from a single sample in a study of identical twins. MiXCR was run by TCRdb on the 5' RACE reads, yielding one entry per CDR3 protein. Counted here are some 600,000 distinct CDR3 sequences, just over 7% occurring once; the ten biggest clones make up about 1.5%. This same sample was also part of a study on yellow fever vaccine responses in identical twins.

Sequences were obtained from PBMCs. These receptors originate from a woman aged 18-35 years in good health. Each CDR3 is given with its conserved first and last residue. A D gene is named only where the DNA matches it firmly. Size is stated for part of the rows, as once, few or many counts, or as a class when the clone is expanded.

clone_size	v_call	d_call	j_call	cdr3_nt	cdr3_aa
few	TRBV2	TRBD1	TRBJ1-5	TGTGCCAGCAGTAAAGGGACAGGGGGAAGTCAGCCCCAGCATTTT	CASSKGTGGSQPQHF
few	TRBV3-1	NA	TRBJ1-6	TGTGCCAGCACCGCGAGAACAGGGAATTCACCCCTCCACTTT	CASTARTGNSPLHF
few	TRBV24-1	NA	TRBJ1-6	TGTGCCACCAGTGATCGGTCGAGGAATTCACCCCTCCACTTT	CATSDRSRNSPLHF
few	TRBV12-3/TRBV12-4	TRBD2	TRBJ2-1	TGTGCCAGCAGTTTAACCCGCGGGGGGGGCAATGAGCAGTTCTTC	CASSLTRGGGNEQFF
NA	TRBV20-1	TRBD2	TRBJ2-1	TGCAGTGCTAGAGAAGAACTAGCGGGGGCTCGCAGCTCCTACAATGAGCAGTTCTTC	CSAREELAGARSSYNEQFF
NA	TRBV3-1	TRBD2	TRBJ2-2	TGTGCCAGCAGACGGACTAGCGGGGGGGCCGTAGGGACCGGGGAGCTGTTTTTT	CASRRTSGGAVGTGELFF
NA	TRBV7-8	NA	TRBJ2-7	TGTGCCAGCAGCGTTCCGTTGGGCACGGGGGAGCAGTACTTC	CASSVPLGTGEQYF
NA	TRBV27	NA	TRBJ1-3	TGTGCCAGCAGTGGGTCGGGTGGAAACACCATATATTTT	CASSGSGGNTIYF
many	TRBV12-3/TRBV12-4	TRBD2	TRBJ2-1	TGTGCCAGCACTCGGGGGGGGACCTACAATGAGCAGTTCTTC	CASTRGGTYNEQFF
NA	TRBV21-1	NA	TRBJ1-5	TGTGCCAGCAGCATCCCACCCAGACAGGTACGTCGCAATCAGCCCCAGCATTTT	CASSIPPRQVRRNQPQHF